These T cell receptor beta chains were read from a single sample in a study of human T cells and chemical hapten exposure. TCRdb re-called the RACE reads through MiXCR, storing one row per CDR3 protein. The sample contains roughly 140,000 distinct CDR3 sequences, around 11% of which appear only once. Sample: whole blood, taken in connection with sensitization to the hapten diphenylcyclopropenone (DPC). These receptors were collected from a woman in her forties or fifties with alopecia areata. Some clones in this sample may be carry-over from other donors' samples. The CDR3 runs from the conserved cysteine through the conserved F or W. Each record gives: D gene, V gene, clone size, J gene, CDR3 DNA, CDR3 protein. A D gene is named only where the DNA matches it firmly. Where a row states a size, it is once, few, many or the class of an expanded clone; other rows omit it.

D: .; V: TRBV7-3; size: .; J: TRBJ2-7; DNA: TGTGCCAGCAGCTTAAGCGGGACCGGCTGGTACGAGCAGTACTTC; CDR3: CASSLSGTGWYEQYF
D: .; V: TRBV20-1; size: .; J: TRBJ2-7; DNA: TGCAGTGCTCGTTTCCTGGCAGCGGTTTCCTACGAGCAGTACTTC; CDR3: CSARFLAAVSYEQYF
D: TRBD1; V: TRBV28; size: few; J: TRBJ2-5; DNA: TGTGCCAGCACCGCCGCGTGGACAGGGGGAGAGACCCAGTACTTC; CDR3: CASTAAWTGGETQYF
D: .; V: TRBV29-1; size: .; J: TRBJ2-6; DNA: TGCAGCGCCAGAAGTGGGGCCAACGTCCTGACTTTC; CDR3: CSARSGANVLTF
D: .; V: TRBV18; size: .; J: TRBJ1-6; DNA: TGTGCCAGCTCACCGACGGATAATTCACCCCTCCACTTT; CDR3: CASSPTDNSPLHF
D: .; V: TRBV11-2; size: .; J: TRBJ2-5; DNA: TGTGCCAGCAGCACCGAGAGATCGGTGGGTCAAGAGACCCAGTACTTC; CDR3: CASSTERSVGQETQYF
D: .; V: TRBV5-1; size: few; J: TRBJ2-1; DNA: TGCGCCAGCAGCTACTCTGTAGTTGGGAATGAGCAGTTCTTC; CDR3: CASSYSVVGNEQFF
D: TRBD2; V: TRBV7-3; size: few; J: TRBJ2-7; DNA: TGTGCCAGCAGCTTAATGGGCGGGAGGACTACCGAGCAGTACTTC; CDR3: CASSLMGGRTTEQYF
D: .; V: TRBV7-8; size: many; J: TRBJ1-2; DNA: TGTGCCAGCAGCTTAAGGGAGGGGAACCCCTATGGCTACACCTTC; CDR3: CASSLREGNPYGYTF
D: .; V: TRBV7-2; size: many; J: TRBJ2-4; DNA: TGTGCCAGCAGCGTGCCCAGCCGAATTAACATTCAGTACTTC; CDR3: CASSVPSRINIQYF
D: .; V: TRBV12-3/TRBV12-4; size: .; J: TRBJ2-7; DNA: TGTGCCAGCAGTTCCCTCGGGACCCAAGCCTACGAGCAGTACTTC; CDR3: CASSSLGTQAYEQYF
D: .; V: TRBV2; size: many; J: TRBJ2-3; DNA: TGTGCCAGCAGTCCCTCAGGGAGCACAGATACGCAGTATTTT; CDR3: CASSPSGSTDTQYF
D: .; V: TRBV28; size: .; J: TRBJ2-1; DNA: TGTGCCAGCAGTTTGGTTGGAGAAGGAAATGAGCAGTTCTTC; CDR3: CASSLVGEGNEQFF
D: .; V: TRBV7-9; size: many; J: TRBJ2-7; DNA: TGTGCCAGCAGCTTTTTGGACGAGCAGTACTTC; CDR3: CASSFLDEQYF
D: .; V: TRBV7-2; size: few; J: TRBJ2-1; DNA: TGTGCCAGCAATATTATTCGGGCGAGGGGTGAGCAGTTCTTC; CDR3: CASNIIRARGEQFF
D: .; V: TRBV20-1; size: many; J: TRBJ2-7; DNA: TGCAGTGCTAGAGAGGGAGCCAAGAGGGAGCAGTACTTC; CDR3: CSAREGAKREQYF
D: TRBD2; V: TRBV6-5; size: many; J: TRBJ2-3; DNA: TGTGCCAGCAGTCAACGTTGGACTAGCGGGATCACGCAGTATTTT; CDR3: CASSQRWTSGITQYF
D: .; V: TRBV4-1; size: .; J: TRBJ2-7; DNA: TGCGCCAGCAGCCAGCCCCCGGCGGACGAGCAGTACTTC; CDR3: CASSQPPADEQYF
D: .; V: TRBV6-2/TRBV6-3; size: .; J: TRBJ1-5; DNA: TGTGCCAGCACCCACGGGGGTCGCCCAGAACAGCCCCAGCATTTT; CDR3: CASTHGGRPEQPQHF
D: TRBD2; V: TRBV5-4; size: many; J: TRBJ2-3; DNA: TGTGCCAGCAGCCCTAAGGCGGGAGTTGGAGATACGCAGTATTTT; CDR3: CASSPKAGVGDTQYF
D: TRBD1; V: TRBV7-6; size: .; J: TRBJ1-5; DNA: TGTGCCAGCAGCATAACCTCCGGGACAGGGAACCAGCCCCAGCATTTT; CDR3: CASSITSGTGNQPQHF
D: .; V: TRBV28; size: many; J: TRBJ2-7; DNA: TGTGCCAGCAGCACCCCCTACGAGCAGTACTTC; CDR3: CASSTPYEQYF
D: TRBD2; V: TRBV6-9; size: .; J: TRBJ2-1; DNA: TGTGCCAGCAGCCCACAGTCTGGGAGGGCCGATGAGCAGTTCTTC; CDR3: CASSPQSGRADEQFF
D: TRBD1; V: TRBV28; size: few; J: TRBJ2-2; DNA: TGTGCCAGCAGTTTACCTAGGACAGGGGGCCCGAACACCGGGGAGCTGTTTTTT; CDR3: CASSLPRTGGPNTGELFF
D: .; V: TRBV30; size: .; J: TRBJ2-6; DNA: TGTGCCTGGAGCGGAGGGAAATCTGGGGCCAACGTCCTGACTTTC; CDR3: CAWSGGKSGANVLTF
D: .; V: TRBV6-6; size: .; J: TRBJ1-3; DNA: TGTGCCGGACGCGGAGGATCGGGAAACACCATATATTTT; CDR3: CAGRGGSGNTIYF
D: .; V: TRBV19; size: .; J: TRBJ1-5; DNA: TGTGCCAGTAGCGATCAGGGATGGGGGAGCAATCAGCCCCAGCATTTT; CDR3: CASSDQGWGSNQPQHF